This passage covers 6 T cell receptor beta chains from one sample sequenced in a study of CD8+CD57+ T cells in acquired aplastic anemia. For CDR3 and TCR beta VDJ profiling, genomic DNA was the template used. Via MiXCR, TCRdb re-called the reads, giving one row per CDR3 protein. The sample lists more than 250,000 distinct CDR3 sequences, approximately 79% seen once, with over 35% in the top ten. All patients picked for sequencing had shown, by flow cytometry, an expansion of CD8+CD57+ cells. Source material: sorted CD4+, CD8+, or CD8+CD57+ T cells (not recorded which) from PBMCs. All receptors come from a human donor with aplastic anemia.

This chain uses TRBV7-9 with TRBJ2-6; 7 nucleotides line up with TRBD2. The germline V gene encodes CDR1 SEHNR and CDR2 FQNEAQ (reference sequence). The junction had 15 bases not matched to a gene; V was cut back by 2 bases and J by 11 bases. CDR3 size: 17 residues. CDR3 in DNA: TGTGCCAGCAGCTTACAAAGAAGCGGCGGGAGCGAAGACGTCCTGACTTTC. As protein: CASSLQRSGGSEDVLTF.

This chain connects TRBV7-9 to TRBJ1-1; D possibly corresponds to TRBD1 (5 bases). This CDR3 contains 17 residues. Germline values: CDR1 SEHNR, CDR2 FQNEAQ (reference sequence). The V end was cut by 7 bases, the J end by 8 bases, with 29 bases between. CDR3 nucleotide sequence: TGTGCCAGCACCCTAGGGAGGGTCCCCTCTGGGGCCAACGAAGCTTTCTTT. Translating gives CASTLGRVPSGANEAFF.

This rearrangement joins TRBV9 to TRBJ2-3, with D uncertain. This CDR3 is built from 13 residues. Trimming stripped 7 bases from V and 15 bases from J, with 24 bases between. From germline, CDR1 is SGDLS and CDR2 YYNGEE. The CDR3 DNA follows: TGTGCCAGCGGCGAAGGGTCAGATAATCAGTATTATTTT. Translating gives CASGEGSDNQYYF.

The V call is TRBV7-9, the J call TRBJ2-1; D gene unclear. CDR3 length equals 14 residues. The V end lost 2 bases, the J end lost 13 bases, and 18 bases lay between the germline ends. Per germline, CDR1 SEHNR and CDR2 FQNEAQ (reference sequence). The CDR3 region has the DNA TGTGCCAGCAGCTTAATGGCCTCCGGCAAGTACCAGTTCTTC. It yields the protein CASSLMASGKYQFF. Full variable domain (rest looked up from reference TRBV7-9 and TRBJ2-1): DTGVSQNPRHKITKRGQNVTFRCDPISEHNRLYWYRQTLGQGPEFLTYFQNEAQLEKSRLLSDRFSAERPKGSFSTLEIQRTEQGDSAMYLCASSLMASGKYQFFGPGTRLTVL.

The chain is built from TRBV7-8 and TRBJ2-7, with a possible D match to TRBD2 (6 bases). Germline lookup yields CDR1 SGHVS and CDR2 FQNEAQ. The CDR3 sequence is 18 residues long. CDR3 sequence: CASSLAGGPDTLSYGQYV. CDR3 nucleotides: TGTGCCAGCAGCTTAGCGGGAGGTCCCGATACGCTGTCTTACGGGCAGTACGTC.

The CDR3 DNA is TGTGCCAGCAGGGGGGGGGGTAAAGAGACCCAGTACTTC. Protein: CASRGGGKETQYF. V is TRBV2 and J is TRBJ2-5, with TRBD2 matching 7 bases. Germline lookup yields CDR1 SNHLY and CDR2 FYNNEI. V shed 6 bases, J shed 3 bases, and the junction held 4 bases outside the gene matches. This CDR3 contains 13 residues.